The 18 T cell receptor beta chains below all came from one sample that was sequenced in a study of T cell repertoires in cytomegalovirus infection. No antigen is known for these receptors. TCRdb called the reads again in MiXCR, with one record for every CDR3 protein. The sample yields about 830,000 distinct CDR3 sequences, around a third seen once. Sample: cultured CD8+ T cells from PBMCs, taken from culture after CMV antigen stimulation. These receptors were obtained from a human donor in good health (CMV status not recorded). Some clones in this sample may be carry-over from other donors' samples.

This chain links TRBV27 with TRBJ1-2; tentatively, D is TRBD1 (6 bases). Between the trimmed V and J ends, which lost 10 bases and 7 bases, there was a span of 19 bases. Germline CDR1 MNHEY, CDR2 SMNVEV (reference sequence). This CDR3 has 13 residues. Here the CDR3 DNA reads TGTGCCAACAGCCCGGGGGCTAGTGGTGGCTACACCTTC. Residues: CANSPGASGGYTF.

This clonotype was counted only a few times. V usage is TRBV6-5 and J usage is TRBJ1-5, with TRBD1 matching 8 bases. Germline trimming cut 7 bases from V and 7 bases from J; bases unmatched to any gene: 9. The CDR3 extends over 14 amino acids. Germline lookup yields CDR1 MNHEY and CDR2 SVGAGI. The CDR3 nucleotides are TGTGCCAGCACTCCTACAGGGGGTCTGCAGCCCCAGCATTTT. Protein sequence: CASTPTGGLQPQHF.

The chain couples TRBV4-2 to TRBJ1-2; D remains ambiguous. Germline CDR1 LGHNA, CDR2 YNFKEQ. Trimming removed 0 bases at V and 6 bases at J, with 8 bases between. The CDR3 consists of 13 residues. CDR3 protein: CASSQEGPHGYTF. CDR3 coding DNA: TGTGCCAGCAGCCAAGAAGGGCCCCATGGCTACACCTTC.

This clonotype occurred a few times. V is TRBV6-5 and J is TRBJ2-7; D may be TRBD1 or TRBD2 (5 bases each). There are 14 residues in the CDR3. V was pared by 5 bases and J by 6 bases, with 17 bases between. Germline CDR1 MNHEY, CDR2 SVGAGI. The CDR3 loop is CASSLGPFNSEQYV. CDR3 bases: TGTGCCAGCAGTCTGGGACCCTTTAACAGCGAGCAGTACGTC.

This rearrangement joins TRBV6-5 to TRBJ2-7, with 8 bases matching TRBD1. Germline trimming cut 6 bases from V and 6 bases from J; bases unmatched to any gene: 10. Germline lookup yields CDR1 MNHEY and CDR2 SVGAGI. The CDR3 has 14 residues. CDR3 amino acids: CASRSRGQGFEQYV. CDR3 DNA: TGTGCCAGCAGATCCCGAGGACAGGGTTTCGAGCAGTACGTC.

The count of this clonotype is one. CDR3 coding DNA: TGTGCCAGCAGCTGGGAGGGACCAAACCCCGGTGAGCAGTTCTTC. Translating it yields CASSWEGPNPGEQFF. V is TRBV7-6 and J is TRBJ2-1, with TRBD2 matching 7 bases. V gave up 4 bases and J gave up 9 bases; unmatched junction bases: 12. The germline V gene has CDR1 SGHVS and CDR2 FNYEAQ. The CDR3 is made up of 15 amino acids.

The chain has TRBV7-9 and TRBJ2-3; 13 bases are a match to TRBD2. The CDR3 sequence is 17 residues long. V trimming: 5 bases; J trimming: 7 bases; junction bases outside the gene matches: 12. Germline-derived CDR1 and CDR2 are SEHNR and FQNEAQ (reference sequence). The CDR3 DNA reads TGTGCCAGCAGCCCCAGGACTAGCGGGGGCTTGGGGTATACGCAGTATTTT. Encoded protein: CASSPRTSGGLGYTQYF.

The V gene is TRBV2, the J gene TRBJ1-5, with a tentative D call TRBD1 (5 bases). The CDR3 extends over 14 amino acids. The germline V and J ends were trimmed by 7 bases and 6 bases, with 16 bases remaining between them. The germline gives CDR1 SNHLY, CDR2 FYNNEI. The CDR3 DNA reads as TGTGCCAGCACCTCCGGTGGGGCGGCTCAGCCCCAGCATTTT. Its protein is CASTSGGAAQPQHF.

The chain is built from TRBV2 and TRBJ1-1, with 9 bases that match TRBD1. CDR1 is SNHLY and CDR2 is FYNNEI in the germline V gene. J was trimmed by 5 bases and V by 6 bases; bases with no gene match: 7. The CDR3 length is 14 residues. This CDR3 reads CASSDRTGATEAFF. The CDR3 region has the DNA TGTGCCAGCAGCGACCGGACAGGGGCAACTGAAGCTTTCTTT.

This sequence joins TRBV6-8 and TRBJ2-5, with unresolved D. Trimming left V 2 bases short and J 1 base short, with 11 bases between. This CDR3 has 15 amino acids. CDR1 and CDR2 from the germline V gene are MNHGY and SAAAGT. The CDR3 coding sequence is TGTGCCAGCAGTTACCTCCAGGCATCCCAAGAGACCCAGTACTTC. Translated, it gives CASSYLQASQETQYF.

In its sample, this clonotype was seen a few times. This chain connects TRBV20-1 to TRBJ2-7; possibly TRBD2 for D (6 bases). Trimming removed 0 bases from V and 2 bases from J, with 8 bases in between. The CDR3 contains 13 residues. Germline values: CDR1 DFQATT, CDR2 SNEGSKA (reference sequence). The CDR3 reads CSAREGGTYEQYF. The CDR3 DNA reads as TGCAGTGCTAGAGAAGGCGGGACCTACGAGCAGTACTTC.

This clonotype has more than one count but fewer than ten. J is TRBJ2-3 and V is TRBV7-6, with D perhaps matching TRBD2 (5 bases). Trimming stripped 1 base from V and 1 base from J, with 9 bases between. This CDR3 is 15 amino acids long. Germline V CDR1 and CDR2: SGHVS, FNYEAQ. The CDR3 coding sequence is TGTGCCAGCAGCTTAGGGGAGCGCCGCACAGATACGCAGTATTTT. This translates into CASSLGERRTDTQYF.

The chain is built from TRBV2 and TRBJ2-7, with a possible D match to TRBD1 (6 bases). CDR3 size: 15 residues. Germline values: CDR1 SNHLY, CDR2 FYNNEI. With 4 bases removed from V and 1 base from J, the gap between germline ends came to 14 bases. The CDR3 reads CASSGMARGSYEQYV. The CDR3, as DNA: TGTGCCAGCAGTGGGATGGCGAGGGGGTCCTACGAGCAGTACGTC.

This clonotype has just a few counts. An end of the junction does not agree with germline; a read error may underlie this. J is TRBJ2-7 and V is TRBV7-6; TRBD1 matches 9 bases. Per the germline V gene, CDR1 is SGHVS and CDR2 is FNYEAQ. This CDR3 is 15 amino acids long. The CDR3, as DNA: TGTGCTAGCAGCAACGGACCGGGACAGGGCTACGAGCAGTACTTC. Protein product: CASSNGPGQGYEQYF.

This clonotype was counted between two and nine times. The chain employs TRBV7-9 and TRBJ2-5; D might be TRBD2 (5 bases). CDR1 is SEHNR and CDR2 is FQNEAQ in the germline V gene (reference sequence). V was trimmed by 1 base and J by 4 bases, leaving 13 bases between them. The CDR3 runs to 15 residues. Written as DNA, the CDR3 is TGTGCCAGCAGCTTAGTGGTCGCTGGGAGAGAGACCCAGTACTTC. This sequence encodes CASSLVVAGRETQYF.

This clonotype came up a few times. The chain couples TRBV27 to TRBJ1-5, with 10 bases aligning to TRBD1. There are 14 residues in the CDR3. Looked up from germline, CDR1 is MNHEY and CDR2 is SMNVEV (reference sequence). V dropped 3 bases and J dropped 6; count of bases not matched to a gene: 2. CDR3 loop: CASSLTGGFQPQHF. CDR3 coding DNA: TGTGCCAGCAGTTTGACAGGGGGCTTTCAGCCCCAGCATTTT.

Points on this clonotype: Possible read error: a much larger clone is one base away. V and J are TRBV7-2 and TRBJ2-7, with 10 bases identical to TRBD1. The V gene's germline CDR1 is SGHTA and CDR2 FQGNSA. This CDR3 region has 19 residues. The trim removed 5 bases at V and 3 bases at J, leaving 19 bases unmatched. CDR3 sequence: CASSRPRDRGLGTFYEQYF. CDR3 DNA: TGTGCCAGCAGCCGCCCCCGGGACAGGGGACTGGGGACCTTCTACGAGCAGTACTTC.

The rearrangement links TRBV7-8 to TRBJ2-3; TRBD1 aligns across 8 bases. The V gene's germline CDR1 is SGHVS and CDR2 FQNEAQ. V gave up 7 bases and J gave up 4 bases; unmatched junction bases: 4. CDR3 length: 13 amino acids. The CDR3 sequence is CASTGGEADTQYF. The CDR3 DNA is TGTGCCAGCACAGGGGGCGAAGCAGATACGCAGTATTTT.